Listed here are 18 T cell receptor beta chains from one sample, sequenced in a study of T-cell reconstitution after alpha-beta-depleted transplantation in children. Construction of the TCRbeta library involved unique molecular identifiers. TCRdb independently ran MiXCR on the PCR reads; one entry per CDR3 protein. The table lists some 590,000 distinct CDR3 sequences, roughly a tenth of them singletons. This material consisted of PBMCs from the stem cell graft donor, taken from the stem cell graft. Source of these receptors: a human donor who donated a stem cell graft to a child with acute myeloid leukemia.

The chain employs TRBV12-3 or TRBV12-4 and TRBJ2-4; 7 nucleotides match TRBD1. This CDR3 contains 14 residues. The trim removed 6 bases at V and 6 bases at J, leaving 8 bases unmatched. DNA of the CDR3: TGTGCCAGCAGCTACCGGGACAGTCGAAACATTCAGTACTTC. Residues: CASSYRDSRNIQYF.

Ten or more counts support this clonotype. The chain joins TRBV7-9 to TRBJ2-1; a possible D gene is TRBD2 (6 bases). Germline values: CDR1 SEHNR, CDR2 FQNEAQ (reference sequence). V lost 5 bases and J 2 bases, leaving 16 bases between the germline ends. The CDR3 has 16 residues. This CDR3 is CASSGVGRDPYNEQFF. The CDR3 DNA reads TGTGCCAGCAGCGGGGTAGGGCGGGATCCCTACAATGAGCAGTTCTTC.

This clonotype was counted between two and nine times. This sequence joins TRBV15 and TRBJ2-1, with 11 bases lining up with TRBD2. The CDR3 is made up of 12 amino acids. V was clipped by 5 bases and J by 15 bases; unmatched bases: 6. Germline V gene lookup returns CDR1 LNHNV and CDR2 YYDKDF (reference sequence). In nucleotides, the CDR3 is TGTGCCACCAGCCCACTAGCGGGAGTGCCGTTCTTC. Amino acids: CATSPLAGVPFF.

This chain uses TRBV5-1 with TRBJ2-3, with a possible D match to TRBD2 (6 bases). This CDR3 contains 15 residues. V lost 3 bases and J lost 2, with 13 bases in between. Germline V CDR1 and CDR2: SGHRS, YFSETQ. CDR3 loop: CASSSGLSITDTQYF. DNA for the CDR3: TGCGCCAGCAGCTCGGGACTCTCCATCACAGATACGCAGTATTTT.

The genes are TRBV4-2 and TRBJ1-1; D is perhaps TRBD1 (6 bases). The germline V gene has CDR1 LGHNA and CDR2 YNFKEQ. There are 14 residues in the CDR3. Trimming took 0 bases from V and 4 from J, leaving 9 bases between them. CDR3 residues: CASSQEGGGTEAFF. Here the CDR3 DNA reads TGTGCCAGCAGCCAAGAAGGGGGGGGCACTGAAGCTTTCTTT.

The V gene is TRBV30, the J gene TRBJ2-7; tentative D call: TRBD2 (6 bases). Trimming shortened V by 0 bases and J by 3 bases, and 15 bases separated the two germline ends. The CDR3 contains 15 residues. The germline CDR1 and CDR2 sequences are GTSNPN and SVGIG (reference sequence). The DNA of the CDR3 is TGTGCCTGGAGTGTAGGCGGGACGCCCTTCTACGAGCAGTACTTC. Protein: CAWSVGGTPFYEQYF. Combining the CDR3 with reference TRBV30 and TRBJ2-7 gives the whole variable domain SQTIHQWPATLVQPVGSPLSLECTVEGTSNPNLYWYRQAAGRGLQLLFYSVGIGQISSEVPQNLSASRPQDRQFILSSKKLLLSDSGFYLCAWSVGGTPFYEQYFGPGTRLTVT.

There are a few counts of this clonotype. The V and J genes are TRBV9 and TRBJ2-3, with D possibly being TRBD2 (5 bases). CDR3 length: 16 amino acids. V lost 6 bases and J 2 bases, leaving 19 bases between the germline ends. Germline CDR1 SGDLS, CDR2 YYNGEE. CDR3 in amino acids: CASTSTPSGLTDTQYF. DNA of the CDR3: TGTGCCAGCACCTCCACCCCCAGCGGACTCACAGATACGCAGTATTTT.

This clonotype was recorded many times. The V gene is TRBV9, the J gene TRBJ2-3; perhaps TRBD2 as D (6 bases). Trimming took off 3 bases at V and 6 bases at J, with 23 bases between the two ends. This CDR3 comprises 17 residues. Germline CDR1 reads SGDLS; CDR2 reads YYNGEE. The CDR3 loop is CASSATPDGRGRDTQYF. Here the CDR3 DNA reads TGTGCCAGCAGCGCAACCCCGGACGGGAGAGGGCGGGATACGCAGTATTTT.

The chain has TRBV12-3 or TRBV12-4 and TRBJ1-1, with 12 bases matching TRBD1. CDR3 length: 18 amino acids. V lost 6 bases, J lost 3 bases, and 14 bases stayed unmatched. CDR3 bases: TGTGCCAGCAGGGGACAGGGGGCTTGGGGTACGACGGACACTGAAGCTTTCTTT. Encoded protein: CASRGQGAWGTTDTEAFF.

This clonotype appeared a few times. The rearrangement uses TRBV20-1 and TRBJ2-3; either TRBD1 or TRBD2 may fit D (6 bases each). The CDR3 loop spans 13 amino acids. V was shortened by 7 bases and J by 0 bases, with 11 bases between the two germline ends. Germline CDR1 reads DFQATT; CDR2 reads SNEGSKA (reference sequence). Here the CDR3 reads CSGGAGSTDTQYF. The CDR3 DNA reads as TGCAGTGGGGGGGCCGGGAGCACAGATACGCAGTATTTT.

This chain joins TRBV5-1 and TRBJ2-4; no reliable D call. Germline V gene sequence: CDR1 SGHRS, CDR2 YFSETQ. Deletions cut 4 bases from V and 1 base from J, with 9 bases between. This CDR3 is 14 amino acids long. The CDR3 spells CASSPGWAKNIQYF. The CDR3 DNA sequence: TGCGCCAGCAGCCCGGGTTGGGCCAAAAACATTCAGTACTTC.

This chain joins TRBV7-2 and TRBJ2-7, with a possible D match to TRBD2 (6 bases). CDR3 length: 14 amino acids. The germline CDR1 and CDR2 sequences are SGHTA and FQGNSA. Trimming left V 0 bases short and J 8 bases short, with 14 bases between. The CDR3 bases are TGTGCCAGCAGCTTAGCCGGGACTTCTAAGAAGCAGTACTTC. This translates into CASSLAGTSKKQYF. The full variable domain, rest sourced from reference TRBV7-2 and TRBJ2-7, is GAGVSQSPSNKVTEKGKDVELRCDPISGHTALYWYRQSLGQGLEFLIYFQGNSAPDKSGLPSDRFSAERTGGSVSTLTIQRTQQEDSAVYLCASSLAGTSKKQYFGPGTRLTVT.

This clonotype was detected a few times. The CDR3 sequence is CASSLDTSGRTQYF. In DNA, the CDR3 is TGTGCCAGCAGCTTGGACACAAGTGGTCGGACCCAGTACTTC. The rearrangement joins TRBV5-8 to TRBJ2-5; no clear D gene. This CDR3 contains 14 residues. V was trimmed by 0 bases and J by 7 bases, leaving 13 bases between them. Germline V CDR1 and CDR2: SGHTS, YDEGEE.

The table lists this clonotype with many counts. The chain employs TRBV29-1 and TRBJ1-2; D not certain. The CDR3 loop spans 11 amino acids. V was cut by 4 bases and J by 1 base, with 4 bases left in between. Germline-derived CDR1 and CDR2 are SQVTM and ANQGSEA. The CDR3, as DNA: TGCAGCGTTGTGCTTAACTATGGCTACACCTTC. Translation gives CSVVLNYGYTF. Drawing the rest from reference TRBV29-1 and TRBJ1-2, the complete variable domain is SAVISQKPSRDICQRGTSLTIQCQVDSQVTMMFWYRQQPGQSLTLIATANQGSEATYESGFVIDKFPISRPNLTFSTLTVSNMSPEDSSIYLCSVVLNYGYTFGSGTRLTVV.

This clonotype was detected a few times. The chain couples TRBV13 to TRBJ1-2; the match to TRBD1 covers 7 bases. Germline CDR1 and CDR2: PRHDT and FYEKMQ (reference sequence). Unmatched junction bases numbered 8, after V lost 5 bases and J lost 8 bases. CDR3 length: 13 amino acids. CDR3 nucleotide sequence: TGTGCCAGCAGCCGGACAGGCGGGTCCGGCTACACCTTC. Residues: CASSRTGGSGYTF.

In its sample, this clonotype was seen a few times. CDR3 amino acids: CASTPRGNGAGELFF. The CDR3 DNA reads TGTGCCAGCACCCCTCGGGGTAACGGTGCCGGGGAGCTGTTTTTT. The chain recombines TRBV6-1 with TRBJ2-2; possibly TRBD2 for D (5 bases). This CDR3 comprises 15 residues. The V end lost 7 bases, the J end lost 6 bases, and 18 bases lay between the germline ends. Germline CDR1 and CDR2: MNHNS and SASEGT.

The V gene is TRBV28, the J gene TRBJ2-5; D is possibly TRBD2 (5 bases). The length of the CDR3 is 16 residues. CDR1 and CDR2 (germline): MDHEN, SYDVKM. Trimming cost V 1 base and J 2 bases, with 14 bases left between them. The CDR3 loop is CASSLYTHGLQETQYF. The CDR3 region has the DNA TGTGCCAGCAGTTTATATACCCATGGACTTCAAGAGACCCAGTACTTC.

This clonotype was detected many times. V and J are TRBV29-1 and TRBJ2-2, with 8 bases lining up with TRBD1. V lost 7 bases, J lost 5 bases, and 9 bases stayed unmatched. The CDR3 length is 14 residues. Germline lookup yields CDR1 SQVTM and CDR2 ANQGSEA. The CDR3 region has the DNA TGCAGCGCAACGACAGGGGTGAATACCGGGGAGCTGTTTTTT. It yields the protein CSATTGVNTGELFF.